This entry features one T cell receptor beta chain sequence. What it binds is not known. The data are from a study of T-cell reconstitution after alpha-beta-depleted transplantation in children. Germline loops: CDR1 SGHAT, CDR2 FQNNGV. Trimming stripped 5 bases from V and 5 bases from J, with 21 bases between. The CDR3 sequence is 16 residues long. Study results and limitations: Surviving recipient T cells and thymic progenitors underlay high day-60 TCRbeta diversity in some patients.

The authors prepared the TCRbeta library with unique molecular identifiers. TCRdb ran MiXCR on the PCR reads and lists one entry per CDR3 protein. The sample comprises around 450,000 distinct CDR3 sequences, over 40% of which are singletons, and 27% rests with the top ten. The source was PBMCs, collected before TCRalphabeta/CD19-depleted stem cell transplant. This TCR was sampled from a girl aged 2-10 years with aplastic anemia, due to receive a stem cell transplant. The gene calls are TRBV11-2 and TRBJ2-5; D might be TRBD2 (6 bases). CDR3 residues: CASSPPTGGNGETQYF. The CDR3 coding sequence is TGTGCCAGCAGCCCTCCAACAGGAGGGAATGGTGAGACCCAGTACTTC.